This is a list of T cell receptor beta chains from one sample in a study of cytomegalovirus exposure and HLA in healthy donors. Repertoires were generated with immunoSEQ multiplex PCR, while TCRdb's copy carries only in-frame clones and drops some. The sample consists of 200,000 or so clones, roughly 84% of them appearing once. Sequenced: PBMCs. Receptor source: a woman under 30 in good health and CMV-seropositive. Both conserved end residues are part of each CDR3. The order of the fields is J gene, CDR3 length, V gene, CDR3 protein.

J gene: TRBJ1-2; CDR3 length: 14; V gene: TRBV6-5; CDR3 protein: CASSYSGQGSLYTF
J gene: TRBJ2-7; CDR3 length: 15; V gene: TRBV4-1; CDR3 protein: CASSQVVRGKYEQYF
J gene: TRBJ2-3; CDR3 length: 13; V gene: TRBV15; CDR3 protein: CATSGERMDTQYF
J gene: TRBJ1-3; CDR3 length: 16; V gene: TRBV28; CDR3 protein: CASTPPTGVQGNTIYF
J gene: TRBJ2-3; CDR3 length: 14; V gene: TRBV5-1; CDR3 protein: CASSLVTSGSAQYF
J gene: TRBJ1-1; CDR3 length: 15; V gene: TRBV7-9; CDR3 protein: CASSLGQGLYTEAFF
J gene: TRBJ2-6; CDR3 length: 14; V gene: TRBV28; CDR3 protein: CACRGLTGANVLTF
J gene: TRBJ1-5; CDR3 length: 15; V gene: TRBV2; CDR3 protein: CASSSKQDLSQPQHF
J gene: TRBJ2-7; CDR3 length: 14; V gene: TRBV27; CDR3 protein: CASKFYRDNYEQYF
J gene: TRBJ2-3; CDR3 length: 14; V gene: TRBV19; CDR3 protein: CASSIGQAPDTQYF
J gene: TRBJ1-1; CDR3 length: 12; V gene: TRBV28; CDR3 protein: CASSLWTGEAFF
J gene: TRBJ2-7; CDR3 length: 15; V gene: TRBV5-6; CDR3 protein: CASSLGLAGRYEQYF
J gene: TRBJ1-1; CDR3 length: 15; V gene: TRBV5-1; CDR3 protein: CASSLEGQGNTEAFF
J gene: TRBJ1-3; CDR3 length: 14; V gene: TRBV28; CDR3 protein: CASSPSGAGNTIYF
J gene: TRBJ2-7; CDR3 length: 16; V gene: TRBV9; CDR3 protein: CASSPGPIAVVYEQYF
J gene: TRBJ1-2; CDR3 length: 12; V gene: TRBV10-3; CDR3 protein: CAISDGVEGYTF
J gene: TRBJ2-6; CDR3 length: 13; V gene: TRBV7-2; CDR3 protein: CASSWPGANVLTF
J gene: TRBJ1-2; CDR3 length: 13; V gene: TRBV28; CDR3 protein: CASSGGGRYGYTF
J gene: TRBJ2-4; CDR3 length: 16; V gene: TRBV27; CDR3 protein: CASSSRGGLAKNIQYF
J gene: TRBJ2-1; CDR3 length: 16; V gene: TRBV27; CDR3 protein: CASSASEGLHYNEQFF
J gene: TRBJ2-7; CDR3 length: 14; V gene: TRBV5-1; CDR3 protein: CASSLEQGVYEQYF
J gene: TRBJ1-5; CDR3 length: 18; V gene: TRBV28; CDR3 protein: CASSLAQTLAASNQPQHF
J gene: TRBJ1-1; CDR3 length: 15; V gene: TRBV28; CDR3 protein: CASRMRVPMNTEAFF
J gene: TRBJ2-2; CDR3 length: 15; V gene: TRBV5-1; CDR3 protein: CATFSGTGETGELFF
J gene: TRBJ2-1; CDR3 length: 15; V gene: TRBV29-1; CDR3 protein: CSVELSTGFNNEQFF
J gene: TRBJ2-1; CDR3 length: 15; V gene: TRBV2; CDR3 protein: CASSEWRSGANEQFF
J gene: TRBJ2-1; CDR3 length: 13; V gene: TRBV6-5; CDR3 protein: CASGTRSYNEQFF